Sequencing of this T cell receptor beta chain was carried out in a study of cytomegalovirus exposure and HLA in healthy donors. Across the study: Sequencing of about 200 million T cells in an earlier analysis found around 100 million unique TCR beta sequences.

Details on this clone: The antigen is unknown.

Primers for the PCR totalled 60 Vbeta and 13 Jbeta. TCRdb keeps only in-frame clones here, not all; method: immunoSEQ multiplex PCR. The table has over 150,000 clones, roughly 85% seen once. There are 14 residues in the CDR3. Between the trimmed V and J ends, which lost 6 bases and 4 bases, there was a span of 15 bases. The germline V gene encodes CDR1 MDHEN and CDR2 SYDVKM. The study's findings and limits: Later analysis reportedly placed an Asian-associated ancestry cluster below the roughly 680-donor mean in N-insertions. Based on reports, TCR beta sequences accurately predicted HLA-A and HLA-B alleles for most subjects.

The chain links TRBV28 to TRBJ1-2; possible D gene TRBD1, 6 bases. The material sequenced was PBMCs. The sequence was collected from a boy between 2 and 10 years old in good health and CMV-seronegative. The CDR3 region is CASSLGGKLYGYTF. Written as DNA, the CDR3 is TGTGCCAGCAGCTTAGGGGGGAAACTCTATGGCTACACCTTC.